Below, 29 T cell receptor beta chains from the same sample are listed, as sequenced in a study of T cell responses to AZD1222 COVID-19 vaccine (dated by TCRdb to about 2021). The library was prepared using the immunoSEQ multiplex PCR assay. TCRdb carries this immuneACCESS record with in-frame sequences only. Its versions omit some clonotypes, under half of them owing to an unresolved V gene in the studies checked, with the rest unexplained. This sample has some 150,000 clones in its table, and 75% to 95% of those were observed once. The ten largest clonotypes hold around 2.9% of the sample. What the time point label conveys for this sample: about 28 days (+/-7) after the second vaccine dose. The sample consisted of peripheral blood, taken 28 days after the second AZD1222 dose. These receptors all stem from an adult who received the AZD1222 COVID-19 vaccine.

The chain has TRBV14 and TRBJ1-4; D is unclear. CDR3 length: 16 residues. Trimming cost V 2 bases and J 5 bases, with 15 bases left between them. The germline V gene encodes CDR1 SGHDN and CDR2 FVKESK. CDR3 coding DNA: TGTGCCAGCAGCCAAAAGAGCCACGCACCGAATGAAAAACTGTTTTTT. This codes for CASSQKSHAPNEKLFF.

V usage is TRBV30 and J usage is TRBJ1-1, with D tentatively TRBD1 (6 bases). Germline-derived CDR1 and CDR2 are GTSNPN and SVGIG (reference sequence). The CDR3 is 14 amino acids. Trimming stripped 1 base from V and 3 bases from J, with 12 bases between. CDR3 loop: CAWSETGWDTEAFF. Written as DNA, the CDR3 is TGTGCCTGGAGTGAGACAGGTTGGGACACTGAAGCTTTCTTT.

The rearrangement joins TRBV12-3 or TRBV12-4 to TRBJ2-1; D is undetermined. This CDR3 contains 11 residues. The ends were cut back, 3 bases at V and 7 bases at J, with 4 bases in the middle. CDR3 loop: CASSLSNEQFF. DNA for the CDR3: TGTGCCAGCAGTTTGAGTAATGAGCAGTTCTTC.

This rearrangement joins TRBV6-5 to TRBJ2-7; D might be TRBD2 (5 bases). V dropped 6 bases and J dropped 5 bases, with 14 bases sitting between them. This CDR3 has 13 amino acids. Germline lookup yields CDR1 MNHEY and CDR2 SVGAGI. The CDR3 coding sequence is TGTGCCAGCAGCATCGGGGTATTCAACGAGCAGTACTTC. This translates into CASSIGVFNEQYF.

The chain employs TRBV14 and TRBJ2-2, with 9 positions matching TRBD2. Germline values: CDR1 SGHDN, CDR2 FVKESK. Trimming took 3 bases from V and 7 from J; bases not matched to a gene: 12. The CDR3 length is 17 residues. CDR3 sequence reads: CASSHLAGALALGELFF. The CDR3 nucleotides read TGTGCCAGCAGCCACTTAGCGGGAGCGCTAGCACTCGGGGAGCTGTTTTTT.

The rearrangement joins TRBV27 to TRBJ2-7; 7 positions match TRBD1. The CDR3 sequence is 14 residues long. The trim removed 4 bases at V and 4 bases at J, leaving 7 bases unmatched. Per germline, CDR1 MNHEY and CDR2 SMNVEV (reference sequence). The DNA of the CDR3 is TGTGCCAGCAGTTCCCCTCTGGACAGGTACGAGCAGTACTTC. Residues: CASSSPLDRYEQYF.

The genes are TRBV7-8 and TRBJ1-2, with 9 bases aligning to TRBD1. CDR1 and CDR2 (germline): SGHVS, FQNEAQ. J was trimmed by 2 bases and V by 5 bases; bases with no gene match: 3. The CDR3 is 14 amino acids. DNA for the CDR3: TGTGCCAGCAGCGCGGGACAGGGAAACTATGGCTACACCTTC. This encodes CASSAGQGNYGYTF.

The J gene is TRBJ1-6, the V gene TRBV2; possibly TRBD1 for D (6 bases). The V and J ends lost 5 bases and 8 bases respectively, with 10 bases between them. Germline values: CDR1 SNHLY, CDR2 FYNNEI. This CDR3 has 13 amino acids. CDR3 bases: TGTGCCAGCAGTACAGGGATAGATTCACCCCTCCACTTT. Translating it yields CASSTGIDSPLHF.

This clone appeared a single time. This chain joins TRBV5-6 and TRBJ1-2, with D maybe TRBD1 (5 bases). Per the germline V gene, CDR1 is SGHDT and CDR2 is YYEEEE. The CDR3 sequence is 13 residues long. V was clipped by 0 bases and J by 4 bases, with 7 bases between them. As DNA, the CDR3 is TGTGCCAGCAGCTTGGAACAGGTCTATGGCTACACCTTC. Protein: CASSLEQVYGYTF.

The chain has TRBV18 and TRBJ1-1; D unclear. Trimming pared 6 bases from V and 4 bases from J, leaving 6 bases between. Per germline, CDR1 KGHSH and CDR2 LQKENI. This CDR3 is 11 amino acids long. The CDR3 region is CASSYGTEAFF. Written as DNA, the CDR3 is TGTGCCAGCTCTTACGGCACTGAAGCTTTCTTT.

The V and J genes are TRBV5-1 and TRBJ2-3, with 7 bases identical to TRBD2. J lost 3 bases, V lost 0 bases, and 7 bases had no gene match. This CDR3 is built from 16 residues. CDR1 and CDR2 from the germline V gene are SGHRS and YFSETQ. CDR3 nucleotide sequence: TGCGCCAGCAGCTTGGTTGGCGGGAGAGGGACAGATACGCAGTATTTT. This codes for CASSLVGGRGTDTQYF. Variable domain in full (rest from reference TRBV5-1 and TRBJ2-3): KAGVTQTPRYLIKTRGQQVTLSCSPISGHRSVSWYQQTPGQGLQFLFEYFSETQRNKGNFPGRFSGRQFSNSRSEMNVSTLELGDSALYLCASSLVGGRGTDTQYFGPGTRLTVL.

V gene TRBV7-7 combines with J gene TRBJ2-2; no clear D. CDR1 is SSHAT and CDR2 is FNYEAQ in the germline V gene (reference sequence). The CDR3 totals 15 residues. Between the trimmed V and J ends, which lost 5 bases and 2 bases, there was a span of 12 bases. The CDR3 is CASSLGGSNTGELFF. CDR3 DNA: TGTGCCAGCAGCCTGGGCGGTTCCAACACCGGGGAGCTGTTTTTT.

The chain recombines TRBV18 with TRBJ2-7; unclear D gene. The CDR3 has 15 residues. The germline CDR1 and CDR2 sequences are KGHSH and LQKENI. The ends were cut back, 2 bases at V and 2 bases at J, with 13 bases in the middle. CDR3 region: CASSPNSPFTYEQYF. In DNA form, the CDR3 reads TGTGCCAGCTCACCAAATTCACCTTTTACCTACGAGCAGTACTTC.

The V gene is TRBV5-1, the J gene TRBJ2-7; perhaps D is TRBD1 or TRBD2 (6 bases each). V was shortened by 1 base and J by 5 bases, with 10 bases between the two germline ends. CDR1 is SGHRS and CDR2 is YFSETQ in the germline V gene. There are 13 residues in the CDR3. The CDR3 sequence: CASSLRGHDEQYF. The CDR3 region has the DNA TGCGCCAGCAGCTTGCGGGGGCATGACGAGCAGTACTTC.

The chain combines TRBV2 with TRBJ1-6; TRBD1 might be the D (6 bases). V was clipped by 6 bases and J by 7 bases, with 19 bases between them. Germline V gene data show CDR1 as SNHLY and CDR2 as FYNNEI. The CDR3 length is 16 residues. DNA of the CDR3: TGTGCCAGCAGCCTCATGGGGGCAGGGGTCAATTCACCCCTCCACTTT. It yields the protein CASSLMGAGVNSPLHF.

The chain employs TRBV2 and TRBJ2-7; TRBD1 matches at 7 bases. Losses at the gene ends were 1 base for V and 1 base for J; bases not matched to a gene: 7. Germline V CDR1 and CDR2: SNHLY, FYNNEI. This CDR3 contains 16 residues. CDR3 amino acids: CASSEEGTVLSYEQYF. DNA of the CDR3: TGTGCCAGCAGTGAAGAAGGGACAGTCCTTTCCTACGAGCAGTACTTC.

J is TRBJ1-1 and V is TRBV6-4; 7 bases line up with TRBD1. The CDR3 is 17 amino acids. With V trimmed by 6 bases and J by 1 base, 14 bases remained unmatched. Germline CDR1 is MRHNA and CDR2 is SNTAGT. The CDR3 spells CASRHQGVNSGNTEAFF. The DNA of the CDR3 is TGTGCCAGCAGACACCAGGGGGTAAATTCGGGGAACACTGAAGCTTTCTTT.

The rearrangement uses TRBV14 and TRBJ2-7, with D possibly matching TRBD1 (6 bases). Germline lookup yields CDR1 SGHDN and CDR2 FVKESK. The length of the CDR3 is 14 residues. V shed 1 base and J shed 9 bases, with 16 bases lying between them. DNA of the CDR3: TGTGCCAGCAGCCAAGCGGGCAGGGGATCGTGGCAGTACTTC. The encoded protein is CASSQAGRGSWQYF.

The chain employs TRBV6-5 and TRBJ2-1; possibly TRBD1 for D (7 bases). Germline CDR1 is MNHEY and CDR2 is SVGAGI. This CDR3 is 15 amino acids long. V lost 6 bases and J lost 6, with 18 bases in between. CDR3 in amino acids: CASREQGGWANEQFF. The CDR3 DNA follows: TGTGCCAGCAGGGAGCAGGGGGGTTGGGCCAATGAGCAGTTCTTC.

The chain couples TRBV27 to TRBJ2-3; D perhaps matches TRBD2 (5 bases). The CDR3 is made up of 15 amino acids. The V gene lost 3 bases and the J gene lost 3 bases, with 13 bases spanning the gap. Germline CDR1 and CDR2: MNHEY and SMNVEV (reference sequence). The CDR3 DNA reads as TGTGCCAGCAGTTTTTCCGGGAAACCGACAGATACGCAGTATTTT. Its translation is CASSFSGKPTDTQYF.

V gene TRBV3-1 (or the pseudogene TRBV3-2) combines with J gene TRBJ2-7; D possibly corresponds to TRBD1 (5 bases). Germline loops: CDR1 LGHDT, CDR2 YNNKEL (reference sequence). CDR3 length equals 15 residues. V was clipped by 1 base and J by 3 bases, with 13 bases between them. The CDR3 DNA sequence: TGTGCCAGCAGCCAAGGAACAGGTCATATCTACGAGCAGTACTTC. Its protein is CASSQGTGHIYEQYF.

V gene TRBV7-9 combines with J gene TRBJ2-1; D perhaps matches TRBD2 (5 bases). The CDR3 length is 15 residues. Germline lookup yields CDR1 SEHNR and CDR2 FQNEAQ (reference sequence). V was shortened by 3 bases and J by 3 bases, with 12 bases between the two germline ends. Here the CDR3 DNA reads TGTGCCAGCAGCTTGGTCACGGGAAGCTACAATGAGCAGTTCTTC. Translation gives CASSLVTGSYNEQFF. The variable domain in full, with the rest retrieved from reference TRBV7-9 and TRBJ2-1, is DTGVSQNPRHKITKRGQNVTFRCDPISEHNRLYWYRQTLGQGPEFLTYFQNEAQLEKSRLLSDRFSAERPKGSFSTLEIQRTEQGDSAMYLCASSLVTGSYNEQFFGPGTRLTVL.

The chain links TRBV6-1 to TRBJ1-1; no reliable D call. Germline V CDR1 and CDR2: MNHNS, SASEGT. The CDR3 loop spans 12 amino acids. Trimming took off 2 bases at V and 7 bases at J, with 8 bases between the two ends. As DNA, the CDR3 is TGTGCCAGCAGTGAAAATTACAGTGAAGCTTTCTTT. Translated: CASSENYSEAFF.

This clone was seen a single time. The CDR3: CASSIRDGSYEQYF. The DNA of the CDR3 is TGTGCCAGTAGTATCCGGGACGGCTCCTACGAGCAGTACTTC. The chain carries TRBV19 and TRBJ2-7; D may match TRBD1 or TRBD2 (5 bases each). The germline CDR1 and CDR2 sequences are LNHDA and SQIVND (reference sequence). Trimming took 3 bases from V and 0 from J, leaving 9 bases between them. This CDR3 has 14 residues.

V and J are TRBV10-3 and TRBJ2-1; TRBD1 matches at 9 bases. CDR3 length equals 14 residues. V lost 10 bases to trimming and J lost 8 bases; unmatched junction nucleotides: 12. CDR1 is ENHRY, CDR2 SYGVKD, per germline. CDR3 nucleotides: TGTGCCACTATATCGGGACAGGGAGTCGATGAGCAGTTCTTC. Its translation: CATISGQGVDEQFF.

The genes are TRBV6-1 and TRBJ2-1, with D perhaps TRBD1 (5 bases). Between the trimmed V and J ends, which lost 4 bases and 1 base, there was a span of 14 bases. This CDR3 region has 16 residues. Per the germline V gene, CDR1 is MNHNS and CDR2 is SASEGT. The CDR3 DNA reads TGTGCCAGCAGTGGGATGACAGAGGATTCCTACAATGAGCAGTTCTTC. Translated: CASSGMTEDSYNEQFF.

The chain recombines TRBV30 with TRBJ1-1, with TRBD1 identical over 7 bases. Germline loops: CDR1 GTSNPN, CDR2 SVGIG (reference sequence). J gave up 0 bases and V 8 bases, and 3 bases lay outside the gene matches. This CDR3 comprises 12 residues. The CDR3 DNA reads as TGTGCCGGGACAGATATGAACACTGAAGCTTTCTTT. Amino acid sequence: CAGTDMNTEAFF.

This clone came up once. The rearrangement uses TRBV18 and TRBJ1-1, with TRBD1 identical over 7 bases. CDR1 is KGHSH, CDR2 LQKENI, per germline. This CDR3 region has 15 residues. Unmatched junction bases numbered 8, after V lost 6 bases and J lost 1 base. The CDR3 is CASSRDSEKNTEAFF. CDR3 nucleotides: TGTGCCAGCTCTCGGGACAGCGAAAAGAACACTGAAGCTTTCTTT.

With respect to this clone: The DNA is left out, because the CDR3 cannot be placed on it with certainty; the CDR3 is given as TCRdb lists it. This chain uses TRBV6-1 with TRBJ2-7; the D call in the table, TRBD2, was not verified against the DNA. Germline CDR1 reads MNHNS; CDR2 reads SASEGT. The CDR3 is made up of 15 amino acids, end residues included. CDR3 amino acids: CASSEVTRILHQQYF.